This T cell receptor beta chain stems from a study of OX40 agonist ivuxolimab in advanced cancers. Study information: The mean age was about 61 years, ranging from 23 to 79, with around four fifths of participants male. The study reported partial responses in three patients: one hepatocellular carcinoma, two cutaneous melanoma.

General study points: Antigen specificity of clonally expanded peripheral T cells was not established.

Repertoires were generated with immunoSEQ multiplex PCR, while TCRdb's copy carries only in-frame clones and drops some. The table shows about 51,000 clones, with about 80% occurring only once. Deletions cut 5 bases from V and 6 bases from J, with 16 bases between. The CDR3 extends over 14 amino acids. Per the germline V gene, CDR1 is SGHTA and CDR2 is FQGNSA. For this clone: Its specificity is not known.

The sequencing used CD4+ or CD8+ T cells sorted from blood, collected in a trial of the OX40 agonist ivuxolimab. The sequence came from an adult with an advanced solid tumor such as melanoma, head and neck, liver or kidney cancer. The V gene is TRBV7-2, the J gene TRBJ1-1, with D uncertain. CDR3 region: CASSPQPNIAEAFF. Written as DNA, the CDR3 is TGTGCCAGCAGCCCGCAGCCTAATATAGCTGAAGCTTTCTTT.